The 15 T cell receptor beta chains presented below share a single source sample, sequenced in a study of T cell responses to AZD1222 COVID-19 vaccine. Measured with immunoSEQ multiplex PCR; TCRdb has only the in-frame clones, and not every one. The table records 150,000 to 200,000 clones, more than 75% of them present only once. The sample here was peripheral blood, taken 28 days after the second AZD1222 dose. The receptors derive from an adult who received the AZD1222 COVID-19 vaccine.

The chain couples TRBV24-1 to TRBJ2-1; tentative D call: TRBD1 (6 bases). V was pared by 2 bases and J by 5 bases, with 12 bases between. CDR3 size: 15 residues. Per germline, CDR1 KGHDR and CDR2 SFDVKD. DNA of the CDR3: TGTGCCACCAGTGATTGGACAGAAACAAACAATGAGCAGTTCTTC. It codes for CATSDWTETNNEQFF.

In DNA form, the CDR3 reads TGTGCCAGCAGTCCGGGACAGGGGGCGCGGGAGCAGTACTTC. Protein sequence: CASSPGQGAREQYF. The rearrangement joins TRBV28 to TRBJ2-7, with 12 nucleotides matching TRBD1. CDR3 size: 14 residues. CDR1 is MDHEN, CDR2 SYDVKM, per germline. Trimming at V came to 5 bases and at J to 7 bases, leaving 6 bases not matched to a gene.

J is TRBJ2-7 and V is TRBV28, with 9 positions matching TRBD1. The CDR3 is 15 amino acids. Trimming removed 2 bases from V and 3 bases from J; junction bases left unmatched: 5. Germline assignment: CDR1 MDHEN and CDR2 SYDVKM. The CDR3: CASSLGGTGLYEQYF. DNA of the CDR3: TGTGCCAGCAGTTTAGGAGGGACAGGGCTCTACGAGCAGTACTTC.

This chain links TRBV5-1 with TRBJ2-1, with D perhaps being TRBD1 or TRBD2 (5 bases each). Germline V lookup: CDR1 SGHRS, CDR2 YFSETQ. V lost 0 bases and J lost 9, with 16 bases in between. This CDR3 is 15 amino acids long. The CDR3 DNA sequence: TGCGCCAGCAGCTTGGTATCCAGGGTTGGGGGTGAGCAGTTCTTC. It encodes CASSLVSRVGGEQFF.

The chain is built from TRBV4-3 and TRBJ1-1, with 7 bases lining up with TRBD1. This CDR3 is 15 amino acids long. Looked up from germline, CDR1 is LGHNA and CDR2 is YSLEER. V shed 1 base and J 0 bases; nucleotides not matched to a gene: 2. The CDR3 loop is CASSQATGMNTEAFF. The CDR3 region has the DNA TGCGCCAGCAGCCAAGCGACAGGGATGAACACTGAAGCTTTCTTT.

The rearrangement uses TRBV7-5 and TRBJ1-5. TRBV7-5 is designated a pseudogene. The CDR3 is 13 residues long. CDR3 nucleotide sequence: TGTGCCAGACACCCCACTAGCAATCAGCCCCAGCATTTT. Translated: CARHPTSNQPQHF.

The chain joins TRBV10-3 to TRBJ2-5; D may match TRBD1 or TRBD2 (5 bases each). The CDR3 spans 13 residues. V was clipped by 11 bases and J by 1 base, with 14 bases between them. Germline assignment: CDR1 ENHRY and CDR2 SYGVKD. Here the CDR3 DNA reads TGTGCCGCCCGTAGGGACGGCCAAGAGACCCAGTACTTC. Translated: CAARRDGQETQYF.

CDR3 nucleotides: TGTGCCAGCAGCGTTCTAGCGGGAGACACCGGGGAGCTGTTTTTT. Amino acid sequence: CASSVLAGDTGELFF. This chain uses TRBV9 with TRBJ2-2, with 10 bases aligning to TRBD2. After removal of 2 bases from V and 3 bases from J, the junction contained 1 base not matched to a gene. Germline CDR1 SGDLS, CDR2 YYNGEE. The CDR3 loop spans 15 amino acids.

The chain combines TRBV13 with TRBJ1-1; D gene unclear. This CDR3 contains 13 residues. Germline V gene sequence: CDR1 PRHDT, CDR2 FYEKMQ (reference sequence). Trimming shortened V by 3 bases and J by 3 bases, and 8 bases separated the two germline ends. CDR3 loop: CASSLESHTEAFF. The CDR3 bases are TGTGCCAGCAGCTTGGAGAGCCACACTGAAGCTTTCTTT.

The chain is built from TRBV7-2 and TRBJ2-1, with TRBD1 matching over 7 bases. The CDR3 is 13 amino acids. Trimming cost V 8 bases and J 6 bases; bases outside gene matches: 7. Germline loops: CDR1 SGHTA, CDR2 FQGNSA. The CDR3 sequence: CASCWTGVNEQFF. The CDR3 DNA reads as TGTGCCAGCTGTTGGACAGGTGTCAATGAGCAGTTCTTC.

This clone was counted once. This chain links TRBV20-1 with TRBJ2-7; 8 nucleotides line up with TRBD1. Germline CDR1 reads DFQATT; CDR2 reads SNEGSKA (reference sequence). The CDR3 has 15 amino acids. J was trimmed by 3 bases and V by 3 bases; bases with no gene match: 10. CDR3: CSASRAGGANYEQYF. CDR3 nucleotides: TGCAGTGCTAGTCGAGCAGGGGGCGCGAACTACGAGCAGTACTTC.

The V gene is TRBV18, the J gene TRBJ2-7; no firm D call. Trimming pared 5 bases from V and 2 bases from J, leaving 13 bases between. The CDR3 has 14 residues. Per germline, CDR1 KGHSH and CDR2 LQKENI. The CDR3 here is CASSSSTVTYEQYF. The CDR3 DNA reads as TGTGCCAGCTCATCATCGACGGTTACCTACGAGCAGTACTTC.

With regard to this clone: One end of the junction fails to match germline, which may point to a read error. CDR3 coding DNA: TGTGCCAGCAGTTCTGAGCGGGAGGTCCCCTTCTTC. This gives the protein CASSSEREVPFF. The chain couples TRBV6-2 or TRBV6-3 to TRBJ2-7, with 9 bases matching TRBD2. The CDR3 extends over 12 amino acids. Germline assignment: CDR1 MNHEY and CDR2 SVGEGT.

This rearrangement joins TRBV7-3 to TRBJ2-3, with D perhaps matching TRBD1 (5 bases). The V gene lost 4 bases and the J gene lost 6 bases, with 14 bases spanning the gap. The CDR3 has 14 residues. CDR1 is SGHTA and CDR2 is FQGTGA in the germline V gene. CDR3 nucleotides: TGTGCCAGCAGCTCTCCCATCAGGGCTGATACGCAGTATTTT. The encoded protein is CASSSPIRADTQYF.

The chain has TRBV5-6 and TRBJ1-2; no reliable D call. This CDR3 contains 13 residues. In germline, CDR1 is SGHDT, CDR2 YYEEEE. Trimming removed 0 bases from V and 9 bases from J, with 12 bases in between. CDR3 bases: TGTGCCAGCAGCTTGGCGTCCGGGATAAGCTACACCTTC. Encoded protein: CASSLASGISYTF.